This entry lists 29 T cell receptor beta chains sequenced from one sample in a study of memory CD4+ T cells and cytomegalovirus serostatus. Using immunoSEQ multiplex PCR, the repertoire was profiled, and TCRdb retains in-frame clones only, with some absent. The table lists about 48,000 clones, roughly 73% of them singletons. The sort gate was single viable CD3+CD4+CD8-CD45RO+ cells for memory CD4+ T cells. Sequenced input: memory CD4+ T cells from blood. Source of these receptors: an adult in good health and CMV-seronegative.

CDR3 DNA: TGTGCCAGCACCATAAAAATGGGCAGGGCGGGCTATGGCTACACCTTC. It is translated as CASTIKMGRAGYGYTF. The gene calls are TRBV5-6 and TRBJ1-2; D perhaps matches TRBD1 (5 bases). V lost 6 bases to trimming and J lost 4 bases, with 22 bases between them. CDR3 length: 16 amino acids. Germline CDR1 reads SGHDT; CDR2 reads YYEEEE. Using reference TRBV5-6 and TRBJ1-2 for the parts outside the CDR3, the full variable domain is DAGVTQSPTHLIKTRGQQVTLRCSPKSGHDTVSWYQQALGQGPQFIFQYYEEEERQRGNFPDRFSGHQFPNYSSELNVNALLLGDSALYLCASTIKMGRAGYGYTFGSGTRLTVV.

The CDR3 bases are TGTGCCAGCAGTGAATACGCAGGGGCCAACTATGGCTACACCTTC. It codes for CASSEYAGANYGYTF. This chain uses TRBV25-1 with TRBJ1-2; possibly TRBD1 for D (6 bases). This CDR3 has 15 residues. Trimming pared 0 bases from V and 2 bases from J, leaving 10 bases between. CDR1 and CDR2 (germline): MGHDK, SYGVNS.

CDR3 bases: TGTGCCAGCAGCGGATACCGCAGTACTGAAGCTTTCTTT. Its translation: CASSGYRSTEAFF. The genes are TRBV7-9 and TRBJ1-1; D gene unclear. This CDR3 is built from 13 residues. V was trimmed by 5 bases and J by 5 bases, leaving 12 bases between them. CDR1 is SEHNR and CDR2 is FQNEAQ in the germline V gene (reference sequence).

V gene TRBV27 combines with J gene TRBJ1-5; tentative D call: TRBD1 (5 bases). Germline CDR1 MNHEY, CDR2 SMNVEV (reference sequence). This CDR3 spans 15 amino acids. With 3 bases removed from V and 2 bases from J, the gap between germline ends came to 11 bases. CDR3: CASSLAGVGNQPQHF. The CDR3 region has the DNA TGTGCCAGCAGTTTGGCGGGGGTGGGCAATCAGCCCCAGCATTTT.

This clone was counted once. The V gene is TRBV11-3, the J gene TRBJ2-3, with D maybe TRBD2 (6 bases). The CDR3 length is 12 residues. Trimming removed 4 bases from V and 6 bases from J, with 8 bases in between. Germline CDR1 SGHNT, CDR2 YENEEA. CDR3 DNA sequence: TGTGCCAGCAGCTACACTAGCGATACGCAGTATTTT. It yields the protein CASSYTSDTQYF.

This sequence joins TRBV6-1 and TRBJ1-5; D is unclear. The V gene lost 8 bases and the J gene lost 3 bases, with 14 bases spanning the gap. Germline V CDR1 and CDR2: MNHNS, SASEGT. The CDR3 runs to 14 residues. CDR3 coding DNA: TGTGCCAGCCGAGCGCGGCAGCACAATCAGCCCCAGCATTTT. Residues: CASRARQHNQPQHF.

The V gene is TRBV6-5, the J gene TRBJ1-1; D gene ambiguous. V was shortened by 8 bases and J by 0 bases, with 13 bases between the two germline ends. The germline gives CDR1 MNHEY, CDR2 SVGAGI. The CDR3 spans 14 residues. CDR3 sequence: CASFSRNVNTEAFF. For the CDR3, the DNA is TGTGCCAGCTTTTCTAGGAACGTGAACACTGAAGCTTTCTTT.

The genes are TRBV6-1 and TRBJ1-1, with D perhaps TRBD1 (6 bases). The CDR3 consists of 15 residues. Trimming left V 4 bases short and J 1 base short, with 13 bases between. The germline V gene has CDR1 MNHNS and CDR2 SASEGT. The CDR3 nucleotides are TGTGCCAGCAGTGCGGGGGGAGGGGGGAACACTGAAGCTTTCTTT. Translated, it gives CASSAGGGGNTEAFF.

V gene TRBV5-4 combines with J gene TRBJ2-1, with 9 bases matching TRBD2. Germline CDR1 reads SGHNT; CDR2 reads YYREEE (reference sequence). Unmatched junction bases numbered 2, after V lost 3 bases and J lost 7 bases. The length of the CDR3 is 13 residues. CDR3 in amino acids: CASSWTSANEQFF. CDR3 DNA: TGTGCCAGCAGCTGGACTAGCGCGAATGAGCAGTTCTTC. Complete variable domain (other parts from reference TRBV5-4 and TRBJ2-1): ETGVTQSPTHLIKTRGQQVTLRCSSQSGHNTVSWYQQALGQGPQFIFQYYREEENGRGNFPPRFSGLQFPNYSSELNVNALELDDSALYLCASSWTSANEQFFGPGTRLTVL.

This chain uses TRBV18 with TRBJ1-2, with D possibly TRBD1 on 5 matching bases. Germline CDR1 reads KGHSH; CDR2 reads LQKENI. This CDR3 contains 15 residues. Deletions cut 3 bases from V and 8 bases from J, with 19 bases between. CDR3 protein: CASSPRGWAMEGYTF. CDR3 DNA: TGTGCCAGCTCACCCCGGGGCTGGGCTATGGAGGGCTACACCTTC.

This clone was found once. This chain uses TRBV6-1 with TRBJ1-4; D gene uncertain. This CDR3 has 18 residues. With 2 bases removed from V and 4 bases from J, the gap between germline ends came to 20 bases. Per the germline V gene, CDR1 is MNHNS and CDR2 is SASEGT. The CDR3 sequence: CASSESIVQAWSNEKLFF. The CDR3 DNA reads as TGTGCCAGCAGTGAAAGTATAGTTCAGGCATGGAGTAATGAAAAACTGTTTTTT.

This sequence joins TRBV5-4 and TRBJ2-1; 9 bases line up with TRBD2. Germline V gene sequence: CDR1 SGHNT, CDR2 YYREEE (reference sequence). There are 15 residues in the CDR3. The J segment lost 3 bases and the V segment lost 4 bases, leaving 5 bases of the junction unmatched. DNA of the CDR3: TGTGCCAGCAGCAGGGGGACTAGCAACTACAATGAGCAGTTCTTC. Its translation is CASSRGTSNYNEQFF.

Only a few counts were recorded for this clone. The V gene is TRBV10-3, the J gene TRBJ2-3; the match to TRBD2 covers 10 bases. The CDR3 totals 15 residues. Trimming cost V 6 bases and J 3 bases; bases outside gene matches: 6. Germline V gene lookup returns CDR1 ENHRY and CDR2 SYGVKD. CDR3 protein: CAISGLAGETDTQYF. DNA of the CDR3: TGTGCCATCAGCGGTCTAGCGGGAGAGACAGATACGCAGTATTTT.

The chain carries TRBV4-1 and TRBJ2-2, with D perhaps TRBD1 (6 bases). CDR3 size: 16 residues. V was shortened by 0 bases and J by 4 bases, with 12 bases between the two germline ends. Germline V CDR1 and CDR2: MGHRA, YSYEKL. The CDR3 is CASSQDFQGPTGELFF. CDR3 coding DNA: TGCGCCAGCAGCCAAGACTTCCAGGGGCCCACCGGGGAGCTGTTTTTT.

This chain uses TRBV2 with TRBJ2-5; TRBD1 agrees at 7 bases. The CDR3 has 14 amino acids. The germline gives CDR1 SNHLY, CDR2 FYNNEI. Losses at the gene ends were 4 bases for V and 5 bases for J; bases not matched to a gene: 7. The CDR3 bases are TGTGCCAGCAGTGGCCGGACAGGCGGCGAGACCCAGTACTTC. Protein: CASSGRTGGETQYF.

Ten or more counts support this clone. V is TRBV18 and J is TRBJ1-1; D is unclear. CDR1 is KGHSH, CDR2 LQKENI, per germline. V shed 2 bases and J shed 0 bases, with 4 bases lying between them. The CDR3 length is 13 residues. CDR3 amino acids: CASSPDMNTEAFF. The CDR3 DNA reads TGTGCCAGCTCACCAGATATGAACACTGAAGCTTTCTTT.

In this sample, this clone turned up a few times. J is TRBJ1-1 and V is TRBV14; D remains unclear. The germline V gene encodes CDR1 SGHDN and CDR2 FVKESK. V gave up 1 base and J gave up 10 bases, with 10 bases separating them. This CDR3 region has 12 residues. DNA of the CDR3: TGTGCCAGCAGCCAAGGATTGGGTTTAGCTTTCTTT. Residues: CASSQGLGLAFF.

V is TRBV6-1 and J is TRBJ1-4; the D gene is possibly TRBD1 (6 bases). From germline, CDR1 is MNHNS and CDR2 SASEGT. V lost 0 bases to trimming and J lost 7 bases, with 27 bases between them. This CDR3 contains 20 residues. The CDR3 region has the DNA TGTGCCAGCAGTGAAGCCCCCATCCTCAACCTCCAGGGGAAAGGTGAAAAACTGTTTTTT. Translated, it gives CASSEAPILNLQGKGEKLFF.

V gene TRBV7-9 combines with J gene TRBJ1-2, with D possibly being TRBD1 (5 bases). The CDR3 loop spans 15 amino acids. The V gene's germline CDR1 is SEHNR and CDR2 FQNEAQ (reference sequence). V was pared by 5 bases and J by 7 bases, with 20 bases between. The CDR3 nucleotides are TGTGCCAGCAGCCACAGCACGGACACCCTCGGTGGCTACACCTTC. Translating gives CASSHSTDTLGGYTF.

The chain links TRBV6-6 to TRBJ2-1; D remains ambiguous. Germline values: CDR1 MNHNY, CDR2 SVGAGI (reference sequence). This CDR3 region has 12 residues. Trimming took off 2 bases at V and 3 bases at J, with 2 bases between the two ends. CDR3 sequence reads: CASSYDYNEQFF. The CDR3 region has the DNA TGTGCCAGCAGTTACGACTACAATGAGCAGTTCTTC.

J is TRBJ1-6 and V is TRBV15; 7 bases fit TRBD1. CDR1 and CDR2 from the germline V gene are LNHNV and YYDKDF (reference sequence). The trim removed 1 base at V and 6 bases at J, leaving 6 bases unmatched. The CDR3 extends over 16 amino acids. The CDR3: CATSRAPRQGNSPLHF. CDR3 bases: TGTGCCACCAGCAGAGCGCCCCGACAGGGTAATTCACCCCTCCACTTT.

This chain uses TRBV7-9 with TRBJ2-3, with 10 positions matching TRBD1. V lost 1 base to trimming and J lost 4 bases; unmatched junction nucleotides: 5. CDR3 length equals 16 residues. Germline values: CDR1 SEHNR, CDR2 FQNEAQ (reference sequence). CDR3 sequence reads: CASSLGDRGRADTQYF. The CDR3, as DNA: TGTGCCAGCAGCTTAGGGGACAGGGGCCGGGCAGATACGCAGTATTTT.

As DNA, the CDR3 is TGTGCCAGCAGCTTGGGTCCAGGGTTGAATCAGCCCCAGCATTTT. Protein product: CASSLGPGLNQPQHF. The chain joins TRBV5-6 to TRBJ1-5; maybe TRBD1 (5 bases). Trimming took 0 bases from V and 4 from J, leaving 11 bases between them. CDR3 length: 15 residues. CDR1 SGHDT and CDR2 YYEEEE come from the germline V gene.

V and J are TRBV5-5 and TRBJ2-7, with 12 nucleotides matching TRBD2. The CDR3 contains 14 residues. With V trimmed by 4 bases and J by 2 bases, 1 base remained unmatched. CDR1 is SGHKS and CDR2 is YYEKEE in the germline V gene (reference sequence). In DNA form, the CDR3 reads TGTGCCAGCAGCCCTAGCGGGAGGGCCTACGAGCAGTACTTC. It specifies CASSPSGRAYEQYF.

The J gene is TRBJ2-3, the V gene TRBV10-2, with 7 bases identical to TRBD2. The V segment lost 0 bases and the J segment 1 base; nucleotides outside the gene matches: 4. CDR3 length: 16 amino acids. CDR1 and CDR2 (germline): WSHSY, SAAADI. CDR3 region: CASSESGGIGTDTQYF. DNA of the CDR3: TGCGCCAGCAGTGAGTCGGGGGGGATCGGCACAGATACGCAGTATTTT.

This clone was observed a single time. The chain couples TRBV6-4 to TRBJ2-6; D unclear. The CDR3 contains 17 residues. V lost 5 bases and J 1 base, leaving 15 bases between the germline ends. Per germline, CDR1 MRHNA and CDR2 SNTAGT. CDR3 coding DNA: TGTGCCAGCAGTTCGACTTATCGGGCTTCTGGGGCCAACGTCCTGACTTTC. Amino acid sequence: CASSSTYRASGANVLTF.

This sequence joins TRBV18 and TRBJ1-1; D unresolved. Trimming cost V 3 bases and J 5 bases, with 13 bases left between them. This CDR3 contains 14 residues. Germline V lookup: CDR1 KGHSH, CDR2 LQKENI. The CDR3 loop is CASSPPLGSTEAFF. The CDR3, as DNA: TGTGCCAGCTCACCCCCCCTAGGGAGTACTGAAGCTTTCTTT. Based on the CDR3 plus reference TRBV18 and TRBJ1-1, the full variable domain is NAGVMQNPRHLVRRRGQEARLRCSPMKGHSHVYWYRQLPEEGLKFMVYLQKENIIDESGMPKERFSAEFPKEGPSILRIQQVVRGDSAAYFCASSPPLGSTEAFFGQGTRLTVV.

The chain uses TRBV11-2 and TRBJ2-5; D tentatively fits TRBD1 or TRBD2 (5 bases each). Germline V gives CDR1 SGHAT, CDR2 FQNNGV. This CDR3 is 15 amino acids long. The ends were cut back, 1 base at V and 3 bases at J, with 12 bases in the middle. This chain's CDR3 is CASSLGRGREETQYF. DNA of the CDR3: TGTGCCAGCAGCTTAGGAAGGGGACGAGAAGAGACCCAGTACTTC.

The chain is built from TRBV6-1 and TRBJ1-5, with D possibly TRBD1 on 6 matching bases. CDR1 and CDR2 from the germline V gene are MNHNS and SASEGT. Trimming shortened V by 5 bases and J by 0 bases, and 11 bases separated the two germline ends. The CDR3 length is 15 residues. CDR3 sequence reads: CASSRTDYSNQPQHF. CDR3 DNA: TGTGCCAGCAGTCGGACAGACTATAGCAATCAGCCCCAGCATTTT.